This TCR beta chain was retrieved from a study of T-cell reconstitution after alpha-beta-depleted transplantation in children. The TCRbeta library incorporated unique molecular identifiers. TCRdb reprocessed the PCR reads with MiXCR, giving one entry per CDR3 protein. The sample consists of 300,000 to 400,000 distinct CDR3 sequences, 13% of them appearing once. The V and J ends lost 1 base and 7 bases respectively, with 11 bases between them. Germline values: CDR1 KGHSH, CDR2 LQKENI. The CDR3 is 14 amino acids. The table lists this clonotype with a few counts. The chain joins TRBV18 to TRBJ2-1; D might be TRBD1 (5 bases). This receptor was identified in a human donor who donated a stem cell graft to a child with Fanconi anemia. The source was PBMCs, collected from the stem cell graft. CDR3 sequence (DNA): TGTGCCAGCTCACCACAGGCAGGGCGGAATGAGCAGTTCTTC. This sequence encodes CASSPQAGRNEQFF.